Each of the 17 T cell receptor beta chains below was sequenced from the same sample in a study of identical twins (dated by TCRdb to the mid-2010s). The library relied on 5' RACE. Sequencing used an Illumina HiSeq 2000. Starting from the raw public reads, TCRdb applied fastp trimming at Q25, assembled clones with MiXCR and retained in-frame beta chains. Here each entry gathers all rows of one CDR3 protein and keeps the most common genes and DNA. The sample profile shows under 350,000 distinct CDR3 sequences; around 9.7% of them were found once. The ten largest account for around 7.1% of the sample. This sample was also put to use in a study of yellow fever vaccine responses in identical twins.

The sample comprised CD8+ T cells sorted from blood. The receptors stem from a woman under 30 in good health.

The chain combines TRBV24-1 with TRBJ2-7; TRBD2 matches at 9 bases. Germline V lookup: CDR1 KGHDR, CDR2 SFDVKD. The CDR3 sequence is 16 residues long. The V gene end was trimmed by 2 bases and the J gene end by 1 base; junction bases not matched to a gene: 5. CDR3 nucleotides: TGTGCCACCAGTGATTCCCTAGCGGGACTGTCCTACGAGCAGTACTTC. Its translation: CATSDSLAGLSYEQYF.

The chain combines TRBV20-1 with TRBJ2-5, with D possibly TRBD2 on 6 matching bases. Germline-derived CDR1 and CDR2 are DFQATT and SNEGSKA (reference sequence). The length of the CDR3 is 12 residues. V was shortened by 6 bases and J by 4 bases, with 12 bases between the two germline ends. The CDR3 DNA sequence: TGCAGTGCGAAGCCGGGACTAGAGACCCAGTACTTC. It yields the protein CSAKPGLETQYF.

This clonotype was found many times. The CDR3 region is CASSYSLGTEQYF. In nucleotides, the CDR3 is TGTGCCAGCAGTTACTCCTTGGGGACCGAGCAGTACTTC. J is TRBJ2-7 and V is TRBV6-2 or TRBV6-3; TRBD1 or TRBD2 may be the D gene (5 bases each). Germline assignment: CDR1 MNHEY and CDR2 SVGEGT. The CDR3 consists of 13 residues. Trimming removed 0 bases from V and 6 bases from J, with 9 bases in between.

The chain has TRBV7-9 and TRBJ2-1; 8 bases map to TRBD2. Germline CDR1 is SEHNR and CDR2 is FQNEAQ (reference sequence). V lost 2 bases and J lost 0; bases outside the gene matches: 3. This CDR3 spans 16 amino acids. CDR3 bases: TGTGCCAGCAGCTTATCTAGCGGGTACTCCTACAATGAGCAGTTCTTC. This encodes CASSLSSGYSYNEQFF. Full variable domain (missing parts from reference TRBV7-9 and TRBJ2-1): DTGVSQNPRHKITKRGQNVTFRCDPISEHNRLYWYRQTLGQGPEFLTYFQNEAQLEKSRLLSDRFSAERPKGSFSTLEIQRTEQGDSAMYLCASSLSSGYSYNEQFFGPGTRLTVL.

This chain joins TRBV20-1 and TRBJ2-7; no reliable D call. Per germline, CDR1 DFQATT and CDR2 SNEGSKA (reference sequence). Trimming cost V 5 bases and J 6 bases, with 17 bases left between them. The CDR3 runs 13 residues. The CDR3: CSAEVALRLEQYF. In DNA form, the CDR3 reads TGCAGTGCTGAGGTCGCCCTTCGCCTCGAGCAGTACTTC.

Only a few counts were recorded for this clonotype. This sequence joins TRBV29-1 and TRBJ2-2; the D call may be TRBD1 or TRBD2 (5 bases each). The CDR3 contains 16 residues. V lost 0 bases, J lost 7 bases, and 18 bases lay in between. Per the germline V gene, CDR1 is SQVTM and CDR2 is ANQGSEA. CDR3 bases: TGCAGCGTTGAAGACGGGGCTAGGGGTGTTGTCGGGGAGCTGTTTTTT. Its protein is CSVEDGARGVVGELFF.

The chain employs TRBV15 and TRBJ1-2; maybe TRBD1 (5 bases). The CDR3 loop spans 15 amino acids. Germline V gives CDR1 LNHNV, CDR2 YYDKDF (reference sequence). The V end was cut by 5 bases, the J end by 0 bases, with 13 bases between. For the CDR3, the DNA is TGTGCCACCAGCGAAGACAGCCGAGCTAACTATGGCTACACCTTC. The encoded protein is CATSEDSRANYGYTF.

Concerning this clonotype: This may come from a read error, since a much larger clone is one base off. The gene calls are TRBV27 and TRBJ2-1, with TRBD2 matching over 12 bases. In germline, CDR1 is MNHEY, CDR2 SMNVEV (reference sequence). This CDR3 has 15 residues. J lost 7 bases, V lost 8 bases, and 9 bases had no gene match. CDR3 in amino acids: CASGNRTSGENEQFF. The CDR3 bases are TGTGCCAGCGGTAACAGGACTAGCGGGGAAAATGAGCAGTTCTTC.

This rearrangement joins TRBV2 to TRBJ2-5; D is unresolved. Trimming left V 1 base short and J 0 bases short, with 9 bases between. CDR3 length: 15 amino acids. Germline values: CDR1 SNHLY, CDR2 FYNNEI. The CDR3 nucleotides are TGTGCCAGCAGTGAAGTGGAGTTAAACCAAGAGACCCAGTACTTC. Translated, it gives CASSEVELNQETQYF.

This clonotype was found a few times. CDR3 coding DNA: TGTGCCAGCAGTTACGGGGTTGAATCGGCCGAGCAGTACTTC. Amino acids: CASSYGVESAEQYF. This chain connects TRBV28 to TRBJ2-7, with a possible D match to TRBD2 (5 bases). The germline CDR1 and CDR2 sequences are MDHEN and SYDVKM. The CDR3 extends over 14 amino acids. Between the trimmed V and J ends, which lost 4 bases and 6 bases, there was a span of 16 bases.

A few counts support this clonotype. This chain joins TRBV15 and TRBJ2-7, with 7 bases identical to TRBD2. The CDR3 is 12 residues long. The V gene's germline CDR1 is LNHNV and CDR2 YYDKDF (reference sequence). Germline trimming cut 8 bases from V and 0 bases from J; bases unmatched to any gene: 1. In DNA form, the CDR3 reads TGTGCCACCCGGGGGGTCTCCTACGAGCAGTACTTC. Its protein product is CATRGVSYEQYF.

This clonotype came up a few times. V usage is TRBV7-3 and J usage is TRBJ2-3; D possibly corresponds to TRBD2 (6 bases). The CDR3 spans 15 residues. Trimming cost V 5 bases and J 2 bases, with 14 bases left between them. Germline V gives CDR1 SGHTA, CDR2 FQGTGA. CDR3: CASSPLGGSTDTQYF. The CDR3 DNA reads TGTGCCAGCAGCCCCCTGGGGGGTTCCACAGATACGCAGTATTTT.

This chain connects TRBV6-2 or TRBV6-3 to TRBJ2-7, with 7 bases matching TRBD1. J was trimmed by 3 bases and V by 0 bases; bases with no gene match: 5. Germline values: CDR1 MNHEY, CDR2 SVGEGT. The CDR3 length is 15 residues. CDR3 bases: TGTGCCAGCAGTTACTCGAGGGGGCCTCACTACGAGCAGTACTTC. Translated, it gives CASSYSRGPHYEQYF.

This clonotype was recorded many times. V is TRBV7-9 and J is TRBJ1-2; TRBD1 might be the D (5 bases). The CDR3 sequence is 11 residues long. Germline-derived CDR1 and CDR2 are SEHNR and FQNEAQ (reference sequence). Trimming took 9 bases from V and 7 from J, leaving 12 bases between them. The CDR3 is CASLGVFGYTF. DNA of the CDR3: TGTGCCAGTCTGGGGGTGTTTGGCTACACCTTC.

This clonotype came up a few times. V and J are TRBV6-1 and TRBJ2-1, with TRBD2 matching 9 bases. Germline values: CDR1 MNHNS, CDR2 SASEGT. There are 13 residues in the CDR3. With 8 bases clipped from V and 5 bases from J, the junction kept 4 bases outside the gene matches. CDR3 bases: TGTGCCAGCGGCGGGGGGGGAAACAATGAGCAGTTCTTC. It translates to CASGGGGNNEQFF.

This clonotype occurred a few times. The chain couples TRBV21-1 to TRBJ1-5; no check of the table's D call, TRBD1, against the DNA was made. TRBV21-1 represents a pseudogene. The CDR3 extends over 18 amino acids. CDR3 sequence reads: CASSKAGQGERSNQPQHF. For the CDR3, the DNA is TGTGCCAGCAGCAAAGCTGGACAGGGAGAGAGGAGCAATCAGCCCCAGCATTTT.

This clonotype has ten or more counts. The V and J genes are TRBV5-1 and TRBJ2-1, with TRBD2 identical over 10 bases. The V gene end was trimmed by 6 bases and the J gene end by 7 bases; junction bases not matched to a gene: 7. The CDR3 loop spans 14 amino acids. CDR1 is SGHRS and CDR2 is YFSETQ in the germline V gene. CDR3 sequence: CASKMTSGYNEQFF. The DNA of the CDR3 is TGCGCCAGCAAGATGACTAGCGGGTATAATGAGCAGTTCTTC.